This TCR beta chain was captured by sequencing in a study of T-cell reconstitution after alpha-beta-depleted transplantation in children. Germline V CDR1 and CDR2: LNHNV, YYDKDF (reference sequence). Trimming pared 0 bases from V and 12 bases from J, leaving 12 bases between. The CDR3 has 13 residues. This clonotype has more than one count but fewer than ten. TCRbeta library construction was performed incorporating unique molecular identifiers. Using its own MiXCR run on the PCR reads, TCRdb lists one record per CDR3 protein. The table has some 460,000 distinct CDR3 sequences, roughly 15% seen once. The chain joins TRBV15 to TRBJ2-1, with no clear D. The sample here was PBMCs, mostly from graft donor cells, taken 360 days after TCRalphabeta/CD19-depleted stem cell transplant. This sequence originates from a boy in the first two years of life who had a stem cell transplant for Wiskott-Aldrich syndrome, so the T cells may come from the graft donor. CDR3 sequence: CATSRDLAVGQFF. The DNA for the CDR3 is TGTGCCACCAGCAGAGATTTGGCGGTCGGGCAGTTCTTC.